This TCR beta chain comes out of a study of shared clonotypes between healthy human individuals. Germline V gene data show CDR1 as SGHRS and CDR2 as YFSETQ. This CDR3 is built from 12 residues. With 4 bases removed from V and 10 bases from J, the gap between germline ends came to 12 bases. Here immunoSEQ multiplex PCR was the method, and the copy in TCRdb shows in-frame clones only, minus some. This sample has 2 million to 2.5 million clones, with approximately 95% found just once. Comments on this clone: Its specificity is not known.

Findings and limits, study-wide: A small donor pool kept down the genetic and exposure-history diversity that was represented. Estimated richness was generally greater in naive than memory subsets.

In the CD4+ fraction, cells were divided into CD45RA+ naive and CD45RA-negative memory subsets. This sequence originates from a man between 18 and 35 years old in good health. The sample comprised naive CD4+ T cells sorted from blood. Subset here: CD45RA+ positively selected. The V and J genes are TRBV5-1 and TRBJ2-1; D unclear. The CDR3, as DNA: TGCGCCAGCAGCCCGGGCCATAACGAGCAGTTCTTC. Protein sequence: CASSPGHNEQFF.